A single sample is the source of the 13 T cell receptor beta chains below, sequenced in a study of T cells in Graves' hyperthyroidism and ophthalmopathy. From RNA transcripts, TCR beta CDR3 regions were amplified. The HTBI set primed first-round TCR CDR3 RT-PCR. Each CDR3 protein gets one entry after TCRdb re-called the multiplex PCR reads with MiXCR. The table shows about 400,000 distinct CDR3 sequences, with 20% to 30% occurring only once. The sequenced material came from blood. Receptor source: a man in his fifties or sixties with Graves' hyperthyroidism.

This clonotype showed up many times. The genes are TRBV29-1 and TRBJ2-7; TRBD2 aligns across 11 bases. CDR1 and CDR2 (germline): SQVTM, ANQGSEA. V gave up 7 bases and J gave up 2 bases; unmatched junction bases: 7. This CDR3 contains 14 residues. The CDR3 coding sequence is TGCAGCGCCGTTGGACTAGCGGGTACCTACGAGCAGTACTTC. It translates to CSAVGLAGTYEQYF.

This clonotype was counted only a few times. The rearrangement links TRBV19 to TRBJ2-7, with 11 positions matching TRBD2. Germline V gives CDR1 LNHDA, CDR2 SQIVND (reference sequence). CDR3 length: 17 amino acids. The junction had 10 bases not matched to a gene; V was cut back by 3 bases and J by 3 bases. CDR3 sequence: CASSISGAGLAVYEQYF. The CDR3 nucleotides read TGTGCCAGTAGTATCTCTGGGGCGGGACTAGCGGTCTACGAGCAGTACTTC. Full variable domain (outside the CDR3, taken from reference TRBV19 and TRBJ2-7): DGGITQSPKYLFRKEGQNVTLSCEQNLNHDAMYWYRQDPGQGLRLIYYSQIVNDFQKGDIAEGYSVSREKKESFPLTVTSAQKNPTAFYLCASSISGAGLAVYEQYFGPGTRLTVT.

J is TRBJ2-1 and V is TRBV6-1; D gene unclear. From germline, CDR1 is MNHNS and CDR2 SASEGT. Trimming left V 6 bases short and J 7 bases short, with 25 bases between. The CDR3 runs 17 residues. CDR3 region: CASSRPTPGLMLNEQFF. The CDR3 bases are TGTGCCAGCAGCCGTCCCACGCCTGGTTTGATGTTGAATGAGCAGTTCTTC.

Ten or more counts support this clonotype. V gene TRBV3-1 combines with J gene TRBJ2-1; unclear D gene. Trimming stripped 0 bases from V and 4 bases from J, with 10 bases between. CDR1 is LGHDT and CDR2 is YNNKEL in the germline V gene (reference sequence). The CDR3 consists of 15 residues. The CDR3 reads CASSQDRAKYNEQFF. CDR3 nucleotides: TGTGCCAGCAGCCAAGATCGCGCGAAGTACAATGAGCAGTTCTTC.

This clonotype was seen many times. This chain uses TRBV18 with TRBJ2-5, with 7 bases lining up with TRBD1. CDR3 size: 15 residues. Germline-derived CDR1 and CDR2 are KGHSH and LQKENI. V shed 6 bases and J 1 base; nucleotides not matched to a gene: 8. CDR3 region: CASSNRGQLQETQYF. The CDR3 coding sequence is TGTGCCAGCTCGAACCGGGGACAGCTCCAAGAGACCCAGTACTTC. Based on the CDR3 plus reference TRBV18 and TRBJ2-5, the full variable domain is NAGVMQNPRHLVRRRGQEARLRCSPMKGHSHVYWYRQLPEEGLKFMVYLQKENIIDESGMPKERFSAEFPKEGPSILRIQQVVRGDSAAYFCASSNRGQLQETQYFGPGTRLLVL.

This clonotype was recorded many times. The J gene is TRBJ1-3, the V gene TRBV29-1; 7 bases line up with TRBD1. In germline, CDR1 is SQVTM, CDR2 ANQGSEA. The V and J ends lost 6 bases and 4 bases, in that order; junction bases with no gene match: 9. The CDR3 covers 14 residues. CDR3 in amino acids: CSVERQGFGNTIYF. The CDR3 DNA follows: TGCAGCGTCGAGAGACAGGGTTTCGGAAACACCATATATTTT. Complete variable domain (other parts from reference TRBV29-1 and TRBJ1-3): SAVISQKPSRDICQRGTSLTIQCQVDSQVTMMFWYRQQPGQSLTLIATANQGSEATYESGFVIDKFPISRPNLTFSTLTVSNMSPEDSSIYLCSVERQGFGNTIYFGEGSWLTVV.

The V call is TRBV6-1, the J call TRBJ1-2; D perhaps matches TRBD1 (5 bases). The CDR3 has 14 residues. The germline gives CDR1 MNHNS, CDR2 SASEGT. V was trimmed by 8 bases and J by 4 bases, leaving 17 bases between them. The CDR3 sequence is CASALAGIGYGYTF. CDR3 coding DNA: TGTGCCAGCGCACTGGCAGGGATTGGCTATGGCTACACCTTC.

The chain employs TRBV10-2 and TRBJ2-1; tentatively, D is TRBD2 (5 bases). Trimming removed 4 bases at V and 2 bases at J, with 15 bases between. Germline lookup yields CDR1 WSHSY and CDR2 SAAADI. The CDR3 consists of 16 residues. The CDR3 sequence: CASSVEGVTPYNEQFF. Here the CDR3 DNA reads TGCGCCAGCAGTGTAGAGGGAGTTACGCCCTACAATGAGCAGTTCTTC.

The table lists this clonotype with a few counts. The chain is built from TRBV15 and TRBJ2-7; 9 bases align to TRBD1. The germline gives CDR1 LNHNV, CDR2 YYDKDF (reference sequence). The J segment lost 3 bases and the V segment lost 0 bases, leaving 0 bases of the junction unmatched. The CDR3 runs 14 residues. CDR3 amino acids: CATSREGQGYEQYF. The CDR3 nucleotides read TGTGCCACCAGCAGAGAGGGACAGGGCTACGAGCAGTACTTC.

This clonotype turned up a few times. The rearrangement joins TRBV20-1 to TRBJ2-7; TRBD2 might be the D (6 bases). The CDR3 loop spans 15 amino acids. Germline V gives CDR1 DFQATT, CDR2 SNEGSKA (reference sequence). The germline V and J ends were trimmed by 3 bases and 4 bases, with 19 bases remaining between them. The chain's CDR3 is CSASPTSGRIYEQYF. DNA for the CDR3: TGCAGTGCTAGTCCCACCAGCGGGCGGATTTACGAGCAGTACTTC.

The V and J genes are TRBV28 and TRBJ2-2; D gene ambiguous. This CDR3 is 14 amino acids long. The germline gives CDR1 MDHEN, CDR2 SYDVKM. V was cut by 5 bases and J by 1 base, with 8 bases left in between. The CDR3 nucleotides read TGTGCCAGCAGTGCAACAGAGAACACCGGGGAGCTGTTTTTT. This translates into CASSATENTGELFF.

This clonotype came up many times. The chain couples TRBV12-3 or TRBV12-4 to TRBJ2-4; D gene ambiguous. This CDR3 is built from 13 residues. The V gene lost 0 bases and the J gene lost 7 bases, with 7 bases spanning the gap. The CDR3 loop is CASSLAGLNIQYF. The CDR3, as DNA: TGTGCCAGCAGTTTAGCAGGGCTGAACATTCAGTACTTC.

There are a few counts of this clonotype. The rearrangement joins TRBV12-3 or TRBV12-4 to TRBJ2-5, with TRBD2 matching 9 bases. The CDR3 extends over 14 amino acids. V was pared by 5 bases and J by 4 bases, with 5 bases of the junction left unmatched. Here the CDR3 reads CASSTGLAPETQYF. The CDR3 nucleotides read TGTGCCAGCAGTACGGGACTAGCCCCAGAGACCCAGTACTTC.